Shown below are 17 T cell receptor beta chains from a single sample sequenced in a study of tumor-infiltrating lymphocytes in localized non-small cell lung cancer. TCRdb keeps only in-frame clones here, not all; method: immunoSEQ multiplex PCR. Of 7,000 to 9,500 clones in the sample, 77% were seen once. The sample consisted of uninvolved lung tissue not adjacent to the tumor. These receptors were collected from a human donor with non-small cell lung cancer.

V is TRBV4-2 and J is TRBJ2-2; unclear D gene. CDR3 length equals 16 residues. V was pared by 0 bases and J by 1 base, with 9 bases between. The germline V gene encodes CDR1 LGHNA and CDR2 YNFKEQ. The CDR3 is CASSQEVGMNTGELFF. The DNA for the CDR3 is TGTGCCAGCAGCCAAGAGGTAGGGATGAACACCGGGGAGCTGTTTTTT.

V and J are TRBV9 and TRBJ2-5; 12 nucleotides align to TRBD2. The CDR3 is made up of 15 amino acids. Looked up from germline, CDR1 is SGDLS and CDR2 is YYNGEE. Germline trimming cut 4 bases from V and 4 bases from J; bases unmatched to any gene: 5. The CDR3 loop reads CASSSRLAGVETQYF. DNA for the CDR3: TGTGCCAGCAGCTCCAGACTAGCGGGAGTAGAGACCCAGTACTTC.

The rearrangement links TRBV9 to TRBJ2-7, with D possibly matching TRBD2 (7 bases). V lost 0 bases and J lost 2, with 12 bases in between. The CDR3 runs to 15 residues. Germline V gene lookup returns CDR1 SGDLS and CDR2 YYNGEE. CDR3 sequence reads: CASSVDGGRPYEQYF. CDR3 DNA sequence: TGTGCCAGCAGCGTAGACGGGGGGCGACCCTACGAGCAGTACTTC.

This clone is deemed large (0.1 to 1%). The J gene is TRBJ2-7, the V gene TRBV11-2; D tentatively reads TRBD1 or TRBD2 (5 bases each). CDR1 is SGHAT, CDR2 FQNNGV, per germline. This CDR3 has 16 residues. Trimming left V 1 base short and J 5 bases short, with 18 bases between. As DNA, the CDR3 is TGTGCCAGCAGCTTAGGGGCCTCGTGGGGGAAGGACGAGCAGTACTTC. Residues: CASSLGASWGKDEQYF. The variable domain in full, with the rest retrieved from reference TRBV11-2 and TRBJ2-7, is EAGVAQSPRYKIIEKRQSVAFWCNPISGHATLYWYQQILGQGPKLLIQFQNNGVVDDSQLPKDRFSAERLKGVDSTLKIQPAKLEDSAVYLCASSLGASWGKDEQYFGPGTRLTVT.

V is TRBV6-5 and J is TRBJ2-5; 11 bases align to TRBD1. V trimming: 4 bases; J trimming: 5 bases; junction bases outside the gene matches: 3. The CDR3 has 14 amino acids. Germline lookup yields CDR1 MNHEY and CDR2 SVGAGI. CDR3 bases: TGTGCCAGCAGTTGGACAGGGGGCCGGGAGACCCAGTACTTC. This gives the protein CASSWTGGRETQYF.

V usage is TRBV19 and J usage is TRBJ1-5; D remains unclear. V was trimmed by 6 bases and J by 0 bases, leaving 3 bases between them. The CDR3 spans 12 residues. CDR1 and CDR2 (germline): LNHDA, SQIVND (reference sequence). CDR3 protein: CASRNSNQPQHF. The CDR3 DNA reads TGTGCCAGTAGGAATAGCAATCAGCCCCAGCATTTT.

This clone was observed a handful of times. The V and J genes are TRBV19 and TRBJ1-2; 8 bases agree with TRBD1. Germline CDR1 LNHDA, CDR2 SQIVND (reference sequence). The CDR3 has 14 amino acids. V dropped 3 bases and J dropped 8; count of bases not matched to a gene: 8. CDR3 DNA: TGTGCCAGTAGTATCTCCGGGACAGGCGGGGGCTACACCTTC. The encoded protein is CASSISGTGGGYTF.

This clone was seen a single time. The chain has TRBV5-4 and TRBJ1-2; possibly TRBD1 for D (6 bases). Germline V gene lookup returns CDR1 SGHNT and CDR2 YYREEE (reference sequence). The CDR3 length is 13 residues. The V end lost 4 bases, the J end lost 4 bases, and 11 bases lay between the germline ends. In nucleotides, the CDR3 is TGTGCCAGCAGCCTGGACAGAGTCTATGGCTACACCTTC. Translating it yields CASSLDRVYGYTF. Full variable domain (missing parts from reference TRBV5-4 and TRBJ1-2): ETGVTQSPTHLIKTRGQQVTLRCSSQSGHNTVSWYQQALGQGPQFIFQYYREEENGRGNFPPRFSGLQFPNYSSELNVNALELDDSALYLCASSLDRVYGYTFGSGTRLTVV.

The genes are TRBV6-1 and TRBJ2-7; TRBD1 matches 8 bases. With V trimmed by 2 bases and J by 5 bases, 5 bases remained unmatched. The CDR3 consists of 14 residues. From germline, CDR1 is MNHNS and CDR2 SASEGT. CDR3 protein: CASSEFRGLNEQYF. The CDR3, as DNA: TGTGCCAGCAGTGAATTCAGGGGGCTAAACGAGCAGTACTTC.

V and J are TRBV5-1 and TRBJ1-1; 12 bases are shared with TRBD1. This CDR3 is 16 amino acids long. J gave up 5 bases and V 3 bases, and 8 bases lay outside the gene matches. Germline values: CDR1 SGHRS, CDR2 YFSETQ. The CDR3 region is CASSYGTGGPGTEAFF. CDR3 nucleotides: TGCGCCAGCAGCTACGGGACAGGGGGCCCTGGGACTGAAGCTTTCTTT.

This chain links TRBV7-2 with TRBJ2-7; 8 positions agree with TRBD2. The CDR3 extends over 15 amino acids. Germline values: CDR1 SGHTA, CDR2 FQGNSA. V was clipped by 5 bases and J by 4 bases; unmatched bases: 10. The CDR3: CASSPTGLGHYEQYF. CDR3 sequence (DNA): TGTGCCAGCAGCCCGACGGGACTAGGCCATTACGAGCAGTACTTC.

This chain connects TRBV4-1 to TRBJ2-5, with D unclear. V was pared by 4 bases and J by 0 bases, with 9 bases between. The CDR3 totals 14 residues. In germline, CDR1 is MGHRA, CDR2 YSYEKL. The CDR3 spells CASSPGSYQETQYF. The CDR3 DNA follows: TGCGCCAGCAGCCCGGGTAGCTACCAAGAGACCCAGTACTTC.

V usage is TRBV30 and J usage is TRBJ1-1; D is perhaps TRBD1 (6 bases). The CDR3 is 15 residues long. From germline, CDR1 is GTSNPN and CDR2 SVGIG (reference sequence). Trimming left V 0 bases short and J 4 bases short, with 15 bases between. CDR3 in amino acids: CAWSVFADSFTEAFF. The CDR3 coding sequence is TGTGCCTGGAGTGTATTCGCGGACAGTTTCACTGAAGCTTTCTTT.

The genes are TRBV19 and TRBJ1-5; D remains ambiguous. This CDR3 has 13 amino acids. CDR1 and CDR2 from the germline V gene are LNHDA and SQIVND (reference sequence). With 4 bases removed from V and 0 bases from J, the gap between germline ends came to 4 bases. CDR3 loop: CASSKYSNQPQHF. CDR3 in DNA: TGTGCCAGTAGTAAGTATAGCAATCAGCCCCAGCATTTT.

The table lists this clone with a count of one. The chain joins TRBV28 to TRBJ2-3; the match to TRBD2 covers 11 bases. The germline gives CDR1 MDHEN, CDR2 SYDVKM. V shed 5 bases, J shed 14 bases, and the junction held 9 bases outside the gene matches. The CDR3 has 13 residues. CDR3: CASSRPPGLAVYF. CDR3 DNA: TGTGCCAGCAGTCGGCCCCCGGGACTAGCGGTGTATTTT.

V usage is TRBV29-1 and J usage is TRBJ2-1; 14 bases are shared with TRBD2. Unmatched junction bases numbered 2, after V lost 4 bases and J lost 6 bases. CDR1 and CDR2 from the germline V gene are SQVTM and ANQGSEA. The CDR3 spans 14 residues. CDR3 sequence reads: CSVGLAGGSNEQFF. CDR3 sequence (DNA): TGCAGCGTTGGACTAGCGGGAGGGAGCAATGAGCAGTTCTTC.

This clone came up once. The gene calls are TRBV19 and TRBJ2-5; 8 bases match TRBD2. Germline CDR1 LNHDA, CDR2 SQIVND (reference sequence). CDR3 length: 15 residues. The trim removed 2 bases at V and 2 bases at J, leaving 4 bases unmatched. The CDR3 reads CASSISAGGQETQYF. The CDR3 DNA sequence: TGTGCCAGTAGTATATCGGCGGGGGGACAAGAGACCCAGTACTTC.